Detailed here is one T cell receptor beta chain. The sample originates from a study of quantifying T cell responses using KT2 cells. For the study at large: cDNA was made from DNase-treated RNA using alpha and beta constant primers.

The germline V gene encodes CDR1 MDHEN and CDR2 SYDVKM. The CDR3 loop spans 14 amino acids. J gave up 7 bases and V 6 bases, and 5 bases lay outside the gene matches. The cDNA 3' end received a ligated oligonucleotide with a UMI. First-round PCR used three to five cycles and beta primers RC1.1 and RC1.2 covering TRBC1 and TRBC2. From the UMI-ligation and nested PCR reads, TCRdb called clonotypes with MiXCR, one entry per CDR3 protein. This table holds about 41,000 distinct CDR3 sequences, about a sixth found once. The sequence came from a human donor. The gene calls are TRBV28 and TRBJ1-6, with TRBD1 matching 8 bases. The specimen was PBMCs spiked with cells of the T cell clone KT2. The CDR3 loop reads CASRPDRGNSPLHF. Written as DNA, the CDR3 is TGTGCCAGCAGGCCCGACAGGGGCAATTCACCCCTCCACTTT.